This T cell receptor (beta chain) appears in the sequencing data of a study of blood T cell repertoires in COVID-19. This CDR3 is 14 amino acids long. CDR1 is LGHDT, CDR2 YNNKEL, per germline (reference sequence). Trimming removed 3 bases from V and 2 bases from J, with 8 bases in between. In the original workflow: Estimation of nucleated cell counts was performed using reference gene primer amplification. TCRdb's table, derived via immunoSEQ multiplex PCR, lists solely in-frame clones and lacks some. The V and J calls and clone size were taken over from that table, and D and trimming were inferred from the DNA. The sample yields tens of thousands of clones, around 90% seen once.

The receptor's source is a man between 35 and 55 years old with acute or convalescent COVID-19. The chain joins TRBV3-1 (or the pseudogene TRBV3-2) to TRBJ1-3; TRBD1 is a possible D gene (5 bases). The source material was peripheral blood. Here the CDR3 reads CASSQGGTGNTIYF. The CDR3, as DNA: TGTGCCAGCAGCCAGGGGGGAACTGGAAACACCATATATTTT.